Each of the 9 T cell receptor beta chains below was sequenced from the same sample in a study of cytomegalovirus exposure and HLA in healthy donors. Generated by immunoSEQ multiplex PCR, the TCRdb table keeps only in-frame clones and is missing some. Among over 200,000 clones listed, around 88% were seen once. The sample consisted of PBMCs. The receptors derive from a young woman in good health and CMV-seronegative.

The chain is built from TRBV29-1 and TRBJ2-7, with D perhaps matching TRBD1 (6 bases). The CDR3 contains 12 residues. The V gene's germline CDR1 is SQVTM and CDR2 ANQGSEA. Between the trimmed V and J ends, which lost 5 bases and 4 bases, there was a span of 12 bases. This CDR3 is CSVQLDSYEQYF. The CDR3 DNA is TGCAGCGTTCAACTGGACAGTTACGAGCAGTACTTC.

This clone occurred a few times. V gene TRBV6-1 combines with J gene TRBJ2-7; perhaps TRBD1 as D (6 bases). V lost 0 bases to trimming and J lost 1 base, with 13 bases between them. The CDR3 contains 16 residues. Germline V gene lookup returns CDR1 MNHNS and CDR2 SASEGT. CDR3 in amino acids: CASSEAGQQGSYEQYF. CDR3 DNA sequence: TGTGCCAGCAGTGAAGCCGGACAGCAAGGGTCCTACGAGCAGTACTTC.

This chain links TRBV7-9 with TRBJ2-5; TRBD2 might be the D (5 bases). Per the germline V gene, CDR1 is SEHNR and CDR2 is FQNEAQ (reference sequence). This CDR3 region has 16 residues. Trimming shortened V by 1 base and J by 1 base, and 13 bases separated the two germline ends. The CDR3 region is CASSLGQIARQETQYF. In DNA form, the CDR3 reads TGTGCCAGCAGCTTAGGCCAAATAGCGCGCCAAGAGACCCAGTACTTC.

The CDR3 region is CASKSPGRAYNEQFF. CDR3 sequence (DNA): TGTGCCAGTAAATCCCCCGGGAGGGCCTACAATGAGCAGTTCTTC. The rearrangement uses TRBV19 and TRBJ2-1; 8 bases are a match to TRBD2. J gave up 2 bases and V 7 bases, and 7 bases lay outside the gene matches. Per germline, CDR1 LNHDA and CDR2 SQIVND (reference sequence). The CDR3 sequence is 15 residues long.

The chain is built from TRBV2 and TRBJ1-4, with a possible D match to TRBD1 (6 bases). Germline CDR1 SNHLY, CDR2 FYNNEI. The CDR3 is 15 amino acids. With 3 bases removed from V and 5 bases from J, the gap between germline ends came to 13 bases. The CDR3 coding sequence is TGTGCCAGCAGTGAGCAAAGGGGGAGAAATGAAAAACTGTTTTTT. Protein sequence: CASSEQRGRNEKLFF.

The V and J genes are TRBV28 and TRBJ1-5; D uncertain. Deletions cut 3 bases from V and 1 base from J, with 10 bases between. The CDR3 loop spans 15 amino acids. Germline assignment: CDR1 MDHEN and CDR2 SYDVKM. For the CDR3, the DNA is TGTGCCAGCAGTTTTCGACCGGGAAGCAATCAGCCCCAGCATTTT. This encodes CASSFRPGSNQPQHF.

The chain couples TRBV19 to TRBJ2-5; 9 bases agree with TRBD2. This CDR3 comprises 16 residues. Germline CDR1 LNHDA, CDR2 SQIVND (reference sequence). The V and J ends lost 4 bases and 1 base, in that order; junction bases with no gene match: 7. The CDR3 loop is CASSTQSTSGQETQYF. CDR3 sequence (DNA): TGTGCCAGTAGTACCCAGTCGACTAGCGGCCAAGAGACCCAGTACTTC.

The V and J genes are TRBV6-5 and TRBJ1-2; TRBD1 might be the D (6 bases). The CDR3 is 13 residues long. V lost 6 bases to trimming and J lost 1 base, with 9 bases between them. Per germline, CDR1 MNHEY and CDR2 SVGAGI. CDR3: CASSMDSNYGYTF. The CDR3 nucleotides read TGTGCCAGCAGCATGGACAGTAACTATGGCTACACCTTC.

A single count supports this clone. V usage is TRBV2 and J usage is TRBJ2-2, with a weak D call TRBD1 (6 bases). V was shortened by 8 bases and J by 1 base, with 11 bases between the two germline ends. The CDR3 length is 14 residues. Looked up from germline, CDR1 is SNHLY and CDR2 is FYNNEI. CDR3 sequence reads: CASGQGLNTGELFF. The DNA of the CDR3 is TGTGCCAGCGGTCAGGGGCTGAACACCGGGGAGCTGTTTTTT.